The 8 T cell receptor beta chains reported below all come from one sample, sequenced in a study of cytomegalovirus exposure and HLA in healthy donors. PCR employed 60 Vbeta and 13 Jbeta primers. Assay: immunoSEQ multiplex PCR; the TCRdb copy retains only in-frame clones and omits some. The top ten hold 1.1% of the sample, which has around 85,000 clones, 60% to 85% seen once. Source material: PBMCs. The receptors here all came from a male donor in good health and CMV-seronegative.

This chain uses TRBV5-4 with TRBJ2-7; D not certain. The CDR3 covers 15 residues. Germline CDR1 is SGHNT and CDR2 is YYREEE (reference sequence). V was shortened by 0 bases and J by 7 bases, with 17 bases between the two germline ends. This chain's CDR3 is CASSLEPKPTMEQYF. The CDR3 region has the DNA TGTGCCAGCAGCTTGGAGCCAAAGCCTACGATGGAGCAGTACTTC.

V is TRBV6-5 and J is TRBJ1-1; 10 bases agree with TRBD1. The V gene's germline CDR1 is MNHEY and CDR2 SVGAGI. This CDR3 spans 14 amino acids. Germline trimming cut 2 bases from V and 6 bases from J; bases unmatched to any gene: 3. This chain's CDR3 is CASSYDRGRAEAFF. DNA of the CDR3: TGTGCCAGCAGTTACGACAGGGGGCGGGCTGAAGCTTTCTTT.

J is TRBJ1-4 and V is TRBV5-4; D perhaps matches TRBD1 (6 bases). This CDR3 comprises 12 residues. Germline V gives CDR1 SGHNT, CDR2 YYREEE (reference sequence). V was clipped by 0 bases and J by 15 bases, with 12 bases between them. The CDR3 reads CASSLDGSGVFF. For the CDR3, the DNA is TGTGCCAGCAGCTTGGATGGATCAGGGGTGTTTTTT.

This sequence joins TRBV2 and TRBJ1-5; a weak D match, TRBD1 (6 bases). This CDR3 comprises 16 residues. Germline V gene sequence: CDR1 SNHLY, CDR2 FYNNEI. Deletions cut 3 bases from V and 4 bases from J, with 16 bases between. The CDR3 sequence is CASSDLPRGQNQPQHF. The CDR3 DNA follows: TGTGCCAGCAGTGATCTCCCCAGGGGCCAAAATCAGCCCCAGCATTTT.

The chain couples TRBV9 to TRBJ2-3, with TRBD2 identical over 7 bases. The CDR3 loop spans 12 amino acids. J was trimmed by 6 bases and V by 7 bases; bases with no gene match: 5. Germline V gene sequence: CDR1 SGDLS, CDR2 YYNGEE. In nucleotides, the CDR3 is TGTGCCAGCGGGGGGGAGGGGGATACGCAGTATTTT. Translating it yields CASGGEGDTQYF.

The chain combines TRBV11-3 with TRBJ2-1, with D tentatively TRBD2 (5 bases). Trimming cost V 5 bases and J 9 bases, with 14 bases left between them. The CDR3 has 13 amino acids. Per germline, CDR1 SGHNT and CDR2 YENEEA. The CDR3 DNA follows: TGTGCCAGCAGCCCCGCTGGAGGTTCTGAGCAGTTCTTC. This translates into CASSPAGGSEQFF.

The rearrangement links TRBV30 to TRBJ2-6; D possibly corresponds to TRBD2 (5 bases). V lost 0 bases to trimming and J lost 1 base, with 10 bases between them. The CDR3 length is 16 residues. Germline V lookup: CDR1 GTSNPN, CDR2 SVGIG (reference sequence). The CDR3 DNA sequence: TGTGCCTGGAGTGTGGAAGCGGTTTCTGGGGCCAACGTCCTGACTTTC. This codes for CAWSVEAVSGANVLTF.

This chain uses TRBV21-1 with TRBJ2-7; the table's TRBD2 call for D was not verified on the DNA. TRBV21-1 is assigned pseudogene status. The length of the CDR3 is 15 residues. CDR3 protein: CASSKISVPTYEQYF. The CDR3 DNA reads TGTGCCAGCAGCAAGATTAGCGTGCCAACCTACGAGCAGTACTTC.